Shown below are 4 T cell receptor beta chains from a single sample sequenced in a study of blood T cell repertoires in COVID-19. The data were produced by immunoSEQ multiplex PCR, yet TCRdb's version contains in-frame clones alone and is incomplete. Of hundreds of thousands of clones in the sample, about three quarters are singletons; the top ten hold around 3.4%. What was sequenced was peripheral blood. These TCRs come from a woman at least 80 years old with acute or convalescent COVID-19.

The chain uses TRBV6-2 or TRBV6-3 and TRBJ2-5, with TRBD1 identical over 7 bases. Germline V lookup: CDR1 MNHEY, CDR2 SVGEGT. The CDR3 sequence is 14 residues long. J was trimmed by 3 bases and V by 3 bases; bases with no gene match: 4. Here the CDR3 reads CASSYRQGKETQYF. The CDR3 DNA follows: TGTGCCAGCAGTTATAGACAGGGAAAAGAGACCCAGTACTTC.

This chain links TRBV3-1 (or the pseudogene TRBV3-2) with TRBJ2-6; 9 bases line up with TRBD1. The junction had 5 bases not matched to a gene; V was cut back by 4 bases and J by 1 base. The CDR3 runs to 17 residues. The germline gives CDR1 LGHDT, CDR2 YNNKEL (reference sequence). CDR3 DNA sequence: TGTGCCAGCAGCCCCCGGGACAGGGTTTCTGGGGCCAACGTCCTGACTTTC. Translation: CASSPRDRVSGANVLTF.

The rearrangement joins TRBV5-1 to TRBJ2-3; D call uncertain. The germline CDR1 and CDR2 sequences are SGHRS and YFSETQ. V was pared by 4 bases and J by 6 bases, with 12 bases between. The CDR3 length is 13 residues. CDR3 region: CASSGLVEDTQYF. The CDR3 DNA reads TGCGCCAGCAGCGGCCTAGTAGAGGATACGCAGTATTTT. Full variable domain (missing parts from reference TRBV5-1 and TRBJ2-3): KAGVTQTPRYLIKTRGQQVTLSCSPISGHRSVSWYQQTPGQGLQFLFEYFSETQRNKGNFPGRFSGRQFSNSRSEMNVSTLELGDSALYLCASSGLVEDTQYFGPGTRLTVL.

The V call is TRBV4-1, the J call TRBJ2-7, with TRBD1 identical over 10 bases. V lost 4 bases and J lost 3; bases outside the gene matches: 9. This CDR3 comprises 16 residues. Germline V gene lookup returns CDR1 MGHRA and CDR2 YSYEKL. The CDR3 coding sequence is TGCGCCAGCAGCCCCACCTCGAGGACAGGGGGCTACGAGCAGTACTTC. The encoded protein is CASSPTSRTGGYEQYF.